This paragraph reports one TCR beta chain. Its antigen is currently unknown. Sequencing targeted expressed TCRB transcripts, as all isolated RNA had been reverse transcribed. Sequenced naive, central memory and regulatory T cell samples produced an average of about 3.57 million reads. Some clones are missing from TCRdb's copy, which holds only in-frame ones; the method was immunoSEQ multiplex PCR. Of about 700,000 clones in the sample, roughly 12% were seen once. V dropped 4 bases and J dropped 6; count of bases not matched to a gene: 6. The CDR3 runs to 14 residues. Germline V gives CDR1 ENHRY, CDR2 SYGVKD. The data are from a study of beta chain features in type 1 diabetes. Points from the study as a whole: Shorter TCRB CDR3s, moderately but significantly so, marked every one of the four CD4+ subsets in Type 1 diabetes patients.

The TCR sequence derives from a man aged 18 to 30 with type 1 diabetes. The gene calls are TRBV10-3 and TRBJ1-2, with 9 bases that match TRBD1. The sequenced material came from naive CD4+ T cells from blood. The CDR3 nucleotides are TGTGCCATCAGTGGCCCGGGACAGGGCGATGGCTACACCTTC. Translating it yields CAISGPGQGDGYTF.